These T cell receptor beta chains were read from a single sample in a study of beta chain features in type 1 diabetes. Repertoires were generated with immunoSEQ multiplex PCR, while TCRdb's copy carries only in-frame clones and drops some. The table includes roughly 300,000 clones, around 13% detected once. Sequencing input: central memory CD4+ T cells from blood. The receptor set was obtained from a man aged 25 to 45 in good health. Each CDR3 is given with its conserved first and last residue. The D gene is left open where the match is weak. Clone size is stated in some rows and not others, as once, few, many or a class when expanded.

d_call | clone_size | j_call | v_call | cdr3_nt | cdr3_aa
NA | NA | TRBJ2-3 | TRBV7-2 | TGTGCCAGCAGCTTCCACACAGATACGCAGTATTTT | CASSFHTDTQYF
NA | few | TRBJ2-1 | TRBV11-1 | TGTGCCAGCAGCCCGGGCGCGTCAGGGGATGAGCAGTTCTTC | CASSPGASGDEQFF
NA | few | TRBJ1-4 | TRBV25-1 | TGTGCCAGCAGTGGGGGTACGGCCAGAAGGGTGTTTTTT | CASSGGTARRVFF
TRBD2 | NA | TRBJ2-5 | TRBV7-7 | TGTGCCACCGGGACTACTCCAGAGACCCAGTACTTC | CATGTTPETQYF
TRBD2 | few | TRBJ2-7 | TRBV11-3 | TGTGCCAGCAGCTTCAGCGGGGGGGCCCACTACGAGCAGTACTTC | CASSFSGGAHYEQYF
TRBD2 | few | TRBJ2-3 | TRBV29-1 | TGCAGCGTATCCTCGGGGCTAGCGGGAGCGGCGCAGTATTTT | CSVSSGLAGAAQYF
NA | NA | TRBJ1-6 | TRBV18 | TGTGCCAGCTCGCTTAAGGAAAATTCACCCCTCCACTTT | CASSLKENSPLHF
NA | few | TRBJ2-5 | TRBV5-1 | TGCGCCAGCAGCTTGGAGCAGCCGAGTCAAGAGACCCAGTACTTC | CASSLEQPSQETQYF
NA | few | TRBJ2-5 | TRBV5-4 | TGTGCCAGCAGCTTGAGTGCGTTGGCGACCCAGTACTTC | CASSLSALATQYF
TRBD2 | few | TRBJ2-1 | TRBV11-2 | TGTGCCAGCAGCTTAGAGGTGGGGGGGAATGAGCAGTTCTTC | CASSLEVGGNEQFF
NA | NA | TRBJ1-1 | TRBV29-1 | TGCAGCGTTGGTAGGGGCTCGGGAGACACTGAAGCTTTCTTT | CSVGRGSGDTEAFF
NA | few | TRBJ2-3 | TRBV7-9 | TGTGCCAGCAGCCTTGGGGCCAGCACAGATACGCAGTATTTT | CASSLGASTDTQYF
NA | NA | TRBJ2-1 | TRBV27 | TGTGCCAGCAGTTTAGCGGGGGCCCTCCGCTCCTACAATGAGCAGTTCTTC | CASSLAGALRSYNEQFF